The sequence of this TCR beta chain was determined in a study of blood T cell repertoires in COVID-19. In the original workflow: Amplification with reference gene primers provided the estimates of nucleated cell counts. Using immunoSEQ multiplex PCR, the repertoire was profiled, and TCRdb retains in-frame clones only, with some absent. For V, J and clone size, that table is used; D and trimming come from the DNA. The table shows over 150,000 clones, with more than 90% occurring only once. The CDR3 runs 13 residues. Per the germline V gene, CDR1 is SEHNR and CDR2 is FQNEAQ (reference sequence). V shed 1 base and J shed 16 bases, with 17 bases lying between them.

The sequence derives from a man aged 50 or older with acute or convalescent COVID-19. The sequenced sample consisted of peripheral blood. The V gene is TRBV7-9, the J gene TRBJ1-5; maybe TRBD1 (5 bases). The CDR3 DNA sequence: TGTGCCAGCAGCTTAGGGGGGGGGTTTAATCCCCATTTT. Protein product: CASSLGGGFNPHF.